This T cell receptor (beta chain) was observed in a study of blood T cell repertoires in COVID-19. About the study: The origin of the acute and convalescent COVID-19 samples was the United States, Italy and Spain. In each case, the material was cDNA or gDNA derived from T cells, B-cell-depleted T cells, or PBMCs.

Original processing methods: Amplified reference gene primers provided the basis for estimating nucleated cell counts. The method was immunoSEQ multiplex PCR; TCRdb's version includes in-frame clones alone and lacks a portion of them. The D gene and trimming were derived from the DNA, and the V and J assignments and clone size from that table. The data contain 150,000 to 200,000 clones, more than 80% of them singletons. The ends were cut back, 2 bases at V and 2 bases at J, with 16 bases in the middle. Germline V lookup: CDR1 SGHRS, CDR2 YFSETQ. The CDR3 is 16 residues long. The clonotype was recovered from a woman aged 55-70 years with acute or convalescent COVID-19. The sequenced sample was peripheral blood. The V and J genes are TRBV5-1 and TRBJ2-5; tentatively, D is TRBD2 (6 bases). The CDR3 is CASSFGGSGTQETQYF. The CDR3 DNA sequence: TGCGCCAGCAGCTTTGGGGGTAGCGGAACTCAAGAGACCCAGTACTTC. Full variable domain (outside the CDR3, taken from reference TRBV5-1 and TRBJ2-5): KAGVTQTPRYLIKTRGQQVTLSCSPISGHRSVSWYQQTPGQGLQFLFEYFSETQRNKGNFPGRFSGRQFSNSRSEMNVSTLELGDSALYLCASSFGGSGTQETQYFGPGTRLLVL.